A single sample is the source of the 27 T cell receptor beta chains below, sequenced in a study of breast tumors, draining lymph nodes, adjacent tissues. TCRdb re-called the multiplex PCR reads through MiXCR, storing one row per CDR3 protein. The sample has 200,000 to 300,000 distinct CDR3 sequences; about 30% are singletons. Axillary draining lymph nodes of breast cancer patients supplied the node samples. Sequencing used axillary lymph node tissue. These receptor sequences come from a female donor with breast cancer. Some clones in this sample may be carry-over from other donors' samples.

The table lists this clonotype with many counts. This chain connects TRBV7-9 to TRBJ2-7; maybe TRBD1 (6 bases). V was cut by 6 bases and J by 0 bases, with 12 bases left in between. CDR3 size: 14 residues. The germline V gene has CDR1 SEHNR and CDR2 FQNEAQ (reference sequence). For the CDR3, the DNA is TGTGCCAGCAGTCGGACAGATCTCTCCTACGAGCAGTACTTC. It is translated as CASSRTDLSYEQYF.

The genes are TRBV20-1 and TRBJ1-1, with D possibly being TRBD1 (5 bases). Trimming stripped 1 base from V and 3 bases from J, with 21 bases between. The CDR3 covers 17 residues. Per germline, CDR1 DFQATT and CDR2 SNEGSKA (reference sequence). For the CDR3, the DNA is TGCAGTGCTAGAGTTGGAATTAGGGCAGTGGGGGACACTGAAGCTTTCTTT. Protein product: CSARVGIRAVGDTEAFF.

CDR3 nucleotide sequence: TGTGCCAGCAGTTTCTCCGACAGGGGGCGGGGTGAGCAGTTCTTC. Protein sequence: CASSFSDRGRGEQFF. The chain combines TRBV12-3 or TRBV12-4 with TRBJ2-1; 10 nucleotides match TRBD1. The junction had 8 bases not matched to a gene; V was cut back by 3 bases and J by 9 bases. CDR3 length: 15 residues.

This clonotype has at least ten counts. The rearrangement links TRBV20-1 to TRBJ2-7, with unresolved D. V lost 3 bases and J lost 2, with 17 bases in between. The CDR3 totals 15 residues. Germline CDR1 DFQATT, CDR2 SNEGSKA (reference sequence). CDR3 amino acids: CSARAPLVAAYEQYF. As DNA, the CDR3 is TGCAGTGCTAGGGCCCCTCTAGTGGCGGCCTACGAGCAGTACTTC.

This clonotype occurred many times. The rearrangement uses TRBV20-1 and TRBJ1-6, with no clear D. CDR1 is DFQATT, CDR2 SNEGSKA, per germline (reference sequence). The V gene lost 5 bases and the J gene lost 7 bases, with 18 bases spanning the gap. This CDR3 is 15 amino acids long. CDR3 sequence: CSARASGLLNSPLHF. As DNA, the CDR3 is TGCAGTGCTCGAGCATCCGGGCTTCTAAATTCACCCCTCCACTTT.

This clonotype was counted a few times. The chain joins TRBV5-4 to TRBJ1-3; TRBD1 might be the D (6 bases). Germline lookup yields CDR1 SGHNT and CDR2 YYREEE (reference sequence). The V end was cut by 3 bases, the J end by 3 bases, with 19 bases between. The CDR3 consists of 17 residues. The CDR3 reads CASSSTRGLSFGNTIYF. The DNA for the CDR3 is TGTGCCAGCAGCTCAACCAGGGGCCTTAGTTTTGGAAACACCATATATTTT.

This clonotype was observed many times. V is TRBV6-1 and J is TRBJ1-5; a weak D match, TRBD1 (5 bases). Trimming took 7 bases from V and 1 from J, leaving 17 bases between them. This CDR3 has 16 amino acids. Germline V lookup: CDR1 MNHNS, CDR2 SASEGT. CDR3 protein: CASNKVSGRSNQPQHF. In DNA form, the CDR3 reads TGTGCCAGCAATAAAGTTTCGGGACGGAGCAATCAGCCCCAGCATTTT.

This clonotype has a count of ten or more. The rearrangement links TRBV6-5 to TRBJ1-5; no definite D call. Germline V lookup: CDR1 MNHEY, CDR2 SVGAGI. The germline V and J ends were trimmed by 6 bases and 5 bases, with 14 bases remaining between them. The CDR3 has 14 residues. CDR3 in DNA: TGTGCCAGCAGCCTGGACGGGAGGGATCAGCCCCAGCATTTT. This translates into CASSLDGRDQPQHF.

The chain employs TRBV28 and TRBJ1-4; D is ambiguous. The CDR3 sequence is 17 residues long. Germline CDR1 reads MDHEN; CDR2 reads SYDVKM. V lost 3 bases and J lost 4, with 18 bases in between. CDR3 coding DNA: TGTGCCAGCAGTTTGTATTCAAGCCGGGCCGTTAATGAAAAACTGTTTTTT. Translating gives CASSLYSSRAVNEKLFF.

V usage is TRBV24-1 and J usage is TRBJ2-4, with D tentatively TRBD2 (5 bases). The germline V gene has CDR1 KGHDR and CDR2 SFDVKD. The CDR3 has 15 residues. V was trimmed by 3 bases and J by 2 bases, leaving 10 bases between them. CDR3 in DNA: TGTGCCACCAGTGATGGAAGAGGGTCCAAAAACATTCAGTACTTC. Residues: CATSDGRGSKNIQYF.

This clonotype was picked up many times. This sequence joins TRBV7-9 and TRBJ2-5, with TRBD2 matching 7 bases. The junction had 6 bases not matched to a gene; V was cut back by 9 bases and J by 2 bases. The CDR3 sequence is 13 residues long. Per the germline V gene, CDR1 is SEHNR and CDR2 is FQNEAQ (reference sequence). CDR3: CARAGVGQETQYF. DNA for the CDR3: TGTGCCAGGGCGGGGGTTGGACAAGAGACCCAGTACTTC.

This clonotype was seen ten or more times. This chain uses TRBV9 with TRBJ2-3, with 9 bases identical to TRBD2. Trimming cost V 4 bases and J 0 bases; bases outside gene matches: 6. The CDR3 totals 16 residues. Per germline, CDR1 SGDLS and CDR2 YYNGEE. The CDR3 sequence is CASSPRLAVSTDTQYF. The DNA for the CDR3 is TGTGCCAGCAGCCCCCGACTAGCGGTTAGCACAGATACGCAGTATTTT.

This clonotype was detected ten times or more. The chain recombines TRBV7-9 with TRBJ2-3, with TRBD1 matching over 9 bases. This CDR3 contains 16 residues. Trimming removed 5 bases from V and 0 bases from J; junction bases left unmatched: 6. Germline CDR1 and CDR2: SEHNR and FQNEAQ (reference sequence). The CDR3 DNA is TGTGCCAGCAGCGCCGGACAGGGGATGAGCACAGATACGCAGTATTTT. It specifies CASSAGQGMSTDTQYF.

A remark on this clonotype: A much larger clone differs by one base, so this may be a read error. CDR3 loop: CASSLGRLAVQYF. CDR3 in DNA: TGTGCCAGCAGTTTAGGCAGACTAGCGGTGCAGTACTTC. V usage is TRBV12-3 or TRBV12-4 and J usage is TRBJ2-7; 9 bases line up with TRBD2. The J segment lost 9 bases and the V segment lost 1 base, leaving 4 bases of the junction unmatched. The CDR3 is 13 residues long.

This clonotype has a count of ten or more. The CDR3: CASSVTGWDTDTQYF. CDR3 nucleotide sequence: TGTGCCAGCAGCGTTACCGGATGGGACACAGATACGCAGTATTTT. This chain connects TRBV9 to TRBJ2-3; D remains ambiguous. V lost 2 bases to trimming and J lost 2 bases, with 12 bases between them. This CDR3 spans 15 amino acids. CDR1 is SGDLS, CDR2 YYNGEE, per germline.

A few counts support this clonotype. The CDR3 DNA reads TGTGCCAGCACAGAACAGTCATACTCTGGGGCCAACGTCCTGACTTTC. Protein: CASTEQSYSGANVLTF. V gene TRBV27 combines with J gene TRBJ2-6, with unresolved D. Trimming removed 7 bases at V and 0 bases at J, with 13 bases between. CDR3 length: 16 residues. The germline CDR1 and CDR2 sequences are MNHEY and SMNVEV (reference sequence).

The rearrangement uses TRBV25-1 and TRBJ1-2, with unresolved D. The CDR3 runs 15 residues. Germline V gene sequence: CDR1 MGHDK, CDR2 SYGVNS. V was pared by 4 bases and J by 4 bases, with 16 bases between. The CDR3 reads CASSAKFGVAYGYTF. In DNA, the CDR3 is TGTGCCAGCAGTGCTAAGTTTGGGGTGGCCTATGGCTACACCTTC.

This clonotype showed up many times. V is TRBV3-1 and J is TRBJ2-3; tentatively, D is TRBD2 (5 bases). V lost 0 bases, J lost 7 bases, and 14 bases lay in between. CDR3 length: 15 residues. Germline V CDR1 and CDR2: LGHDT, YNNKEL (reference sequence). CDR3 sequence: CASSQDWGDGHTQYF. CDR3 bases: TGTGCCAGCAGCCAAGATTGGGGAGACGGGCATACGCAGTATTTT.

This clonotype was recorded at least ten times. The chain uses TRBV30 and TRBJ1-5; D possibly corresponds to TRBD1 (5 bases). CDR1 is GTSNPN, CDR2 SVGIG, per germline (reference sequence). This CDR3 comprises 13 residues. Trimming shortened V by 3 bases and J by 7 bases, and 13 bases separated the two germline ends. The CDR3 DNA follows: TGTGCCTGGAGCTATACAGGAGGGCAGCCCCAGCATTTT. Its protein is CAWSYTGGQPQHF.

This clonotype was seen ten or more times. The chain has TRBV5-8 and TRBJ2-7, with TRBD2 matching 11 bases. Trimming at V came to 3 bases and at J to 7 bases, leaving 9 bases not matched to a gene. This CDR3 contains 15 residues. Germline loops: CDR1 SGHTS, CDR2 YDEGEE. As DNA, the CDR3 is TGTGCCAGCAGCTCACTCTCTAGCGGGAGGAGGGAGCAGTACTTC. It specifies CASSSLSSGRREQYF.

This clonotype was seen at least ten times. The chain has TRBV9 and TRBJ2-2, with D hard to call. The length of the CDR3 is 12 residues. V lost 3 bases and J lost 7, with 7 bases in between. Germline values: CDR1 SGDLS, CDR2 YYNGEE. Here the CDR3 reads CASSARLGELFF. In DNA, the CDR3 is TGTGCCAGCAGCGCGAGACTCGGGGAGCTGTTTTTT.

This clonotype was recorded at least ten times. The chain has TRBV28 and TRBJ1-6; D remains ambiguous. The CDR3 is made up of 14 amino acids. The V end was cut by 3 bases, the J end by 8 bases, with 11 bases between. Germline V CDR1 and CDR2: MDHEN, SYDVKM. CDR3: CASSFGWEYSPLHF. DNA for the CDR3: TGTGCCAGCAGTTTCGGGTGGGAGTATTCACCCCTCCACTTT.

This clonotype was seen at least ten times. The V call is TRBV5-1, the J call TRBJ1-6, with no clear D. Trimming stripped 0 bases from V and 5 bases from J, with 6 bases between. CDR3 length: 14 residues. The V gene's germline CDR1 is SGHRS and CDR2 YFSETQ. The CDR3 DNA reads TGCGCCAGCAGCTTGGGGGCGAATAATTCACCCCTCCACTTT. Translating gives CASSLGANNSPLHF. Full variable domain (remainder filled in from reference TRBV5-1 and TRBJ1-6): KAGVTQTPRYLIKTRGQQVTLSCSPISGHRSVSWYQQTPGQGLQFLFEYFSETQRNKGNFPGRFSGRQFSNSRSEMNVSTLELGDSALYLCASSLGANNSPLHFGNGTRLTVT.

The V and J genes are TRBV13 and TRBJ1-6, with D unresolved. With 8 bases removed from V and 9 bases from J, the gap between germline ends came to 11 bases. This CDR3 has 12 amino acids. Germline assignment: CDR1 PRHDT and CDR2 FYEKMQ (reference sequence). The CDR3, as DNA: TGTGCCAGCTCGGACTCGATTTCACCCCTCCACTTT. Translated, it gives CASSDSISPLHF.

This rearrangement joins TRBV6-2 or TRBV6-3 to TRBJ2-7, with D perhaps TRBD1 (8 bases). The CDR3 covers 15 residues. From germline, CDR1 is MNHEY and CDR2 SVGEGT. Trimming left V 5 bases short and J 4 bases short, with 18 bases between. The CDR3 DNA reads TGTGCCAGCAGTCACGGGGGGACAGGTGGTTACGAGCAGTACTTC. Amino acids: CASSHGGTGGYEQYF.

This clonotype has a handful of counts. V usage is TRBV12-5 and J usage is TRBJ2-1; D gene ambiguous. The CDR3 runs 13 residues. CDR1 and CDR2 (germline): LGHNT, FRNRAP. The ends were cut back, 3 bases at V and 6 bases at J, with 9 bases in the middle. The CDR3 coding sequence is TGTGCTAGTGGTTTCGTTTTAGTCAATGAGCAGTTCTTC. Amino acids: CASGFVLVNEQFF.

This clonotype was recorded at least ten times. This rearrangement joins TRBV7-2 to TRBJ2-1, with 11 bases lining up with TRBD2. CDR3 length equals 16 residues. With 4 bases clipped from V and 2 bases from J, the junction kept 4 bases outside the gene matches. Germline CDR1 is SGHTA and CDR2 is FQGNSA. CDR3 sequence: CASSSRLAGPYNEQFF. The CDR3 nucleotides read TGTGCCAGCAGCTCCAGACTAGCGGGGCCCTACAATGAGCAGTTCTTC. Full variable domain (rest looked up from reference TRBV7-2 and TRBJ2-1): GAGVSQSPSNKVTEKGKDVELRCDPISGHTALYWYRQSLGQGLEFLIYFQGNSAPDKSGLPSDRFSAERTGGSVSTLTIQRTQQEDSAVYLCASSSRLAGPYNEQFFGPGTRLTVL.